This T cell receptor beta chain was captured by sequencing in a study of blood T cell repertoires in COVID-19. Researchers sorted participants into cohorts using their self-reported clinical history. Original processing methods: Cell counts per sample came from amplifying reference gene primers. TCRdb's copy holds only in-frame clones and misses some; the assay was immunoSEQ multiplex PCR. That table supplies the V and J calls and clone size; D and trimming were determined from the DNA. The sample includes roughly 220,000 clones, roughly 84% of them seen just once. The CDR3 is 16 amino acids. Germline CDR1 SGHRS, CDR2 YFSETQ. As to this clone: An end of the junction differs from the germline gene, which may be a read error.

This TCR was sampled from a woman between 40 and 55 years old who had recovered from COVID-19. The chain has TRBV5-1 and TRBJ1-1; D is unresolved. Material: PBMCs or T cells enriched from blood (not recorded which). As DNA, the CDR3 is TGCGCCAGCAGCTTGGGATCCAGGATATCGAACACTGAAGCTTCCTTT. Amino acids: CASSLGSRISNTEASF.